The next 6 T cell receptor beta chains were all read from a single sample in a study of blood T cell repertoires in COVID-19. Some clones are missing from TCRdb's copy, which holds only in-frame ones; the method was immunoSEQ multiplex PCR. The top ten hold 5% to 7.5% of the sample, which has 150,000 to 200,000 clones, more than 70% seen once. The material sequenced was PBMCs or T cells enriched from blood (not recorded which). The receptors were gathered from a man in his forties who had recovered from COVID-19.

This clone was seen just once. The chain uses TRBV28 and TRBJ2-7; 7 nucleotides line up with TRBD1. This CDR3 contains 14 residues. The germline V gene encodes CDR1 MDHEN and CDR2 SYDVKM. V was pared by 5 bases and J by 6 bases, with 10 bases of the junction left unmatched. The CDR3 sequence: CASSPGTAPPEQYF. For the CDR3, the DNA is TGTGCCAGCAGTCCTGGGACAGCGCCACCCGAGCAGTACTTC.

The chain couples TRBV5-1 to TRBJ1-6; D not certain. The CDR3 is 15 amino acids. V was clipped by 4 bases and J by 6 bases, with 14 bases between them. The V gene's germline CDR1 is SGHRS and CDR2 YFSETQ. The CDR3, as DNA: TGCGCCAGCAGCGTCGACACCCGGCCTAATTCACCCCTCCACTTT. Amino acid sequence: CASSVDTRPNSPLHF.

The sample holds one count of this clone. The rearrangement links TRBV29-1 to TRBJ2-7; 9 bases agree with TRBD1. The length of the CDR3 is 14 residues. In germline, CDR1 is SQVTM, CDR2 ANQGSEA. V trimming: 6 bases; J trimming: 3 bases; junction bases outside the gene matches: 9. CDR3 nucleotides: TGCAGCGTCGCTCCGGGACAGGGTGACTACGAGCAGTACTTC. Its protein product is CSVAPGQGDYEQYF.

This clone showed up just a few times. The chain uses TRBV7-8 and TRBJ2-7; D uncertain. With 6 bases removed from V and 0 bases from J, the gap between germline ends came to 9 bases. Germline-derived CDR1 and CDR2 are SGHVS and FQNEAQ. The CDR3 runs 13 residues. This CDR3 is CASRPRSSYEQYF. CDR3 DNA sequence: TGTGCCAGCAGACCCCGGTCCTCCTACGAGCAGTACTTC.

The chain recombines TRBV5-1 with TRBJ2-2; 10 nucleotides line up with TRBD1. Looked up from germline, CDR1 is SGHRS and CDR2 is YFSETQ. The ends lost 4 bases at V and 7 bases at J; junction bases unmatched: 10. The CDR3 is made up of 16 amino acids. The CDR3 nucleotides read TGCGCCAGCAGCCGCCCGGGACAGGGGAAGAACGGGGAGCTGTTTTTT. This codes for CASSRPGQGKNGELFF.

The chain has TRBV30 and TRBJ1-4; D not certain. Trimming removed 1 base from V and 1 base from J, with 13 bases in between. This CDR3 comprises 16 residues. Germline V gene data show CDR1 as GTSNPN and CDR2 as SVGIG (reference sequence). The CDR3 loop is CAWSGNRERTNEKLFF. In DNA, the CDR3 is TGTGCCTGGAGTGGAAACCGGGAGAGAACTAATGAAAAACTGTTTTTT. Supplemented by reference TRBV30 and TRBJ1-4, the full variable domain reads SQTIHQWPATLVQPVGSPLSLECTVEGTSNPNLYWYRQAAGRGLQLLFYSVGIGQISSEVPQNLSASRPQDRQFILSSKKLLLSDSGFYLCAWSGNRERTNEKLFFGSGTQLSVL.